What follows are 23 T cell receptor beta chains derived from one specimen sequenced in a study of blood T cell repertoires in COVID-19. Libraries were prepared by immunoSEQ multiplex PCR; TCRdb keeps only in-frame clonotypes and omits some of them. The sample has 25,000 to 30,000 clones, roughly nine tenths seen once. The sequencing sample was made of peripheral blood. The receptor set was obtained from a man between 65 and 85 years old with active or convalescent COVID-19.

The chain uses TRBV24-1 and TRBJ2-3; no clear D gene. The V end lost 2 bases, the J end lost 5 bases, and 13 bases lay between the germline ends. There are 15 residues in the CDR3. The germline V gene encodes CDR1 KGHDR and CDR2 SFDVKD. The CDR3, as DNA: TGTGCCACCAGTGATTCCCACTCCCCGGGAGATACGCAGTATTTT. It is translated as CATSDSHSPGDTQYF.

The chain links TRBV7-9 to TRBJ2-7; weak D call: TRBD1 (6 bases). Deletions cut 5 bases from V and 3 bases from J, with 8 bases between. CDR1 and CDR2 (germline): SEHNR, FQNEAQ (reference sequence). There are 12 residues in the CDR3. This CDR3 reads CASSLQGYEQYF. CDR3 coding DNA: TGTGCCAGCAGCCTACAGGGCTACGAGCAGTACTTC.

The sample holds a few counts of this clone. V and J are TRBV5-1 and TRBJ2-1; TRBD2 aligns across 10 bases. CDR1 and CDR2 from the germline V gene are SGHRS and YFSETQ. This CDR3 has 18 residues. J lost 6 bases, V lost 0 bases, and 12 bases had no gene match. CDR3 nucleotide sequence: TGCGCCAGCAGCTTGGGTTGGAGTAGCGGGGGGCAGGGCAATGAGCAGTTCTTC. Protein product: CASSLGWSSGGQGNEQFF.

The gene calls are TRBV5-8 and TRBJ2-7; D gene uncertain. Germline CDR1 is SGHTS and CDR2 is YDEGEE. V was trimmed by 4 bases and J by 6 bases, leaving 8 bases between them. CDR3 length equals 11 residues. This CDR3 reads CASSGSGEQYF. DNA of the CDR3: TGTGCCAGCAGCGGTAGTGGCGAGCAGTACTTC.

The chain links TRBV4-2 to TRBJ2-5; 8 bases align to TRBD2. Germline CDR1 LGHNA, CDR2 YNFKEQ. V gave up 1 base and J gave up 0 bases; unmatched junction bases: 7. CDR3 size: 17 residues. The CDR3 DNA reads TGTGCCAGCAGCCAAGGGACGGCTAGCGGGTACCAAGAGACCCAGTACTTC. It codes for CASSQGTASGYQETQYF.

The chain uses TRBV5-1 and TRBJ2-1, with D maybe TRBD2 (5 bases). The CDR3 runs 14 residues. CDR1 SGHRS and CDR2 YFSETQ come from the germline V gene. Between the trimmed V and J ends, which lost 4 bases and 7 bases, there was a span of 15 bases. The CDR3: CASSVGNLGNEQFF. CDR3 nucleotide sequence: TGCGCCAGCAGCGTCGGGAACCTAGGGAATGAGCAGTTCTTC.

V is TRBV6-5 and J is TRBJ2-7; D gene uncertain. The CDR3 runs to 14 residues. Germline V lookup: CDR1 MNHEY, CDR2 SVGAGI. Trimming cost V 6 bases and J 4 bases, with 16 bases left between them. The CDR3 sequence: CASRDAGARYEQYF. CDR3 DNA: TGTGCCAGCAGAGACGCCGGAGCAAGGTACGAGCAGTACTTC.

The chain employs TRBV12-5 and TRBJ2-3; D might be TRBD1 (5 bases). CDR3 length: 16 amino acids. The germline V gene encodes CDR1 LGHNT and CDR2 FRNRAP. V lost 0 bases to trimming and J lost 7 bases, with 17 bases between them. CDR3 coding DNA: TGTGCTAGTGGTTTGGTAGTAGGGGCCATAACAAATACGCAGTATTTT. Translation: CASGLVVGAITNTQYF.

The chain joins TRBV5-1 to TRBJ1-2; TRBD1 aligns across 7 bases. There are 15 residues in the CDR3. The germline V gene encodes CDR1 SGHRS and CDR2 YFSETQ. Trimming took 2 bases from V and 0 from J; bases not matched to a gene: 4. The CDR3, as DNA: TGCGCCAGCAGCTTAACGGGACAGACTAACTATGGCTACACCTTC. Translation: CASSLTGQTNYGYTF.

The chain has TRBV19 and TRBJ2-5, with D tentatively TRBD1 (5 bases). Germline V lookup: CDR1 LNHDA, CDR2 SQIVND (reference sequence). V lost 4 bases and J 5 bases, leaving 11 bases between the germline ends. The length of the CDR3 is 13 residues. CDR3 sequence: CASSNDRYETQYF. The CDR3 nucleotides are TGTGCCAGTAGTAACGACAGATACGAGACCCAGTACTTC.

V gene TRBV10-3 combines with J gene TRBJ2-7; 10 bases map to TRBD1. CDR3 size: 15 residues. Germline V gene sequence: CDR1 ENHRY, CDR2 SYGVKD. Trimming took 6 bases from V and 2 from J; bases not matched to a gene: 7. CDR3 nucleotide sequence: TGTGCCATCAGGACGTCGACAGGGGGCACCTACGAGCAGTACTTC. This sequence encodes CAIRTSTGGTYEQYF.

V usage is TRBV6-6 and J usage is TRBJ1-1; 8 bases are shared with TRBD1. The germline gives CDR1 MNHNY, CDR2 SVGAGI (reference sequence). The CDR3 has 15 residues. With 2 bases clipped from V and 1 base from J, the junction kept 3 bases outside the gene matches. DNA for the CDR3: TGTGCCAGCAGTTACCCAACAGGGGGGAACACTGAAGCTTTCTTT. This gives the protein CASSYPTGGNTEAFF.

The V and J genes are TRBV6-5 and TRBJ1-4, with D possibly being TRBD1 (6 bases). The CDR3 contains 15 residues. Trimming pared 6 bases from V and 8 bases from J, leaving 19 bases between. Germline CDR1 is MNHEY and CDR2 is SVGAGI. The CDR3: CASRAGGAVGEKLFF. CDR3 DNA sequence: TGTGCCAGCAGAGCGGGGGGGGCCGTAGGGGAAAAACTGTTTTTT.

This clone came up once. The chain uses TRBV6-2 or TRBV6-3 and TRBJ2-1; D possibly corresponds to TRBD1 (6 bases). The V gene lost 2 bases and the J gene lost 8 bases, with 16 bases spanning the gap. CDR3 size: 15 residues. Per the germline V gene, CDR1 is MNHEY and CDR2 is SVGEGT. CDR3 sequence (DNA): TGTGCCAGCAGTTACGGGGTGGGGGCCTGGGATGAGCAGTTCTTC. Protein product: CASSYGVGAWDEQFF.

CDR3 loop: CASSVGSGRGETQYF. The CDR3 nucleotides read TGTGCCAGCAGCGTAGGAAGCGGGAGGGGAGAGACCCAGTACTTC. The chain has TRBV9 and TRBJ2-5, with 10 bases fitting TRBD2. Trimming removed 0 bases from V and 4 bases from J; junction bases left unmatched: 3. The CDR3 contains 15 residues. Germline V gene sequence: CDR1 SGDLS, CDR2 YYNGEE.

The CDR3 nucleotides are TGTGCCAGCTCACCCGGGACAGGGCCCACAGATACGCAGTATTTT. Its protein is CASSPGTGPTDTQYF. This chain uses TRBV18 with TRBJ2-3; TRBD1 matches 9 bases. Unmatched junction bases numbered 3, after V lost 3 bases and J lost 2 bases. Per germline, CDR1 KGHSH and CDR2 LQKENI. This CDR3 has 15 residues. Supplemented by reference TRBV18 and TRBJ2-3, the full variable domain reads NAGVMQNPRHLVRRRGQEARLRCSPMKGHSHVYWYRQLPEEGLKFMVYLQKENIIDESGMPKERFSAEFPKEGPSILRIQQVVRGDSAAYFCASSPGTGPTDTQYFGPGTRLTVL.

The table lists this clone with a count of one. V usage is TRBV7-2 and J usage is TRBJ1-1, with 8 bases fitting TRBD1. CDR3 length: 13 amino acids. The J segment lost 5 bases and the V segment lost 5 bases, leaving 4 bases of the junction unmatched. Germline CDR1 is SGHTA and CDR2 is FQGNSA. In nucleotides, the CDR3 is TGTGCCAGCAGCACCACAGGGGGTACTGAAGCTTTCTTT. Translating gives CASSTTGGTEAFF.

This clone was found once. The V call is TRBV19, the J call TRBJ1-1; D is unresolved. Trimming cost V 6 bases and J 0 bases, with 5 bases left between them. The CDR3 has 12 amino acids. CDR1 and CDR2 (germline): LNHDA, SQIVND (reference sequence). CDR3 DNA: TGTGCCAGTAGACAAGTGAACACTGAAGCTTTCTTT. Protein: CASRQVNTEAFF.

The CDR3 bases are TGTGCCAGTAGTCCGGGGGGGCCGTTAGATACGCAGTATTTT. It yields the protein CASSPGGPLDTQYF. This rearrangement joins TRBV19 to TRBJ2-3, with 8 bases aligning to TRBD2. The junction had 6 bases not matched to a gene; V was cut back by 5 bases and J by 5 bases. The CDR3 contains 14 residues. The V gene's germline CDR1 is LNHDA and CDR2 SQIVND (reference sequence).

This chain joins TRBV6-6 and TRBJ1-2, with 7 bases identical to TRBD1. Losses at the gene ends were 5 bases for V and 10 bases for J; bases not matched to a gene: 22. Germline CDR1 MNHNY, CDR2 SVGAGI (reference sequence). The CDR3 sequence is 17 residues long. Here the CDR3 reads CASSPHALTGTVANYTF. Here the CDR3 DNA reads TGTGCCAGCAGTCCCCACGCCCTTACCGGGACAGTCGCTAACTACACCTTC.

The chain recombines TRBV2 with TRBJ2-2; TRBD2 agrees at 7 bases. J lost 7 bases, V lost 7 bases, and 3 bases had no gene match. The CDR3 loop spans 12 amino acids. In germline, CDR1 is SNHLY, CDR2 FYNNEI. The CDR3 bases are TGTGCCAGCACTCTAGCGGTCGGGGAGCTGTTTTTT. It codes for CASTLAVGELFF.

This chain uses TRBV11-3 with TRBJ2-3, with 8 bases identical to TRBD1. This CDR3 spans 14 amino acids. Germline-derived CDR1 and CDR2 are SGHNT and YENEEA. V shed 5 bases, J shed 8 bases, and the junction held 9 bases outside the gene matches. The CDR3 here is CASSTGQGLGTQYF. DNA of the CDR3: TGTGCCAGCAGCACTGGACAGGGTTTGGGTACGCAGTATTTT. Drawing the rest from reference TRBV11-3 and TRBJ2-3, the complete variable domain is EAGVVQSPRYKIIEKKQPVAFWCNPISGHNTLYWYLQNLGQGPELLIRYENEEAVDDSQLPKDRFSAERLKGVDSTLKIQPAELGDSAVYLCASSTGQGLGTQYFGPGTRLTVL.

The rearrangement uses TRBV25-1 and TRBJ1-2; D possibly corresponds to TRBD1 (5 bases). V lost 7 bases, J lost 6 bases, and 15 bases lay in between. This CDR3 is 13 amino acids long. CDR1 MGHDK and CDR2 SYGVNS come from the germline V gene. This CDR3 is CASTYGGSDGYTF. In DNA form, the CDR3 reads TGTGCCAGCACCTATGGGGGGTCTGATGGCTACACCTTC.